This T cell receptor (beta chain) was captured by sequencing in a study of T cell changes during pregnancy in multiple sclerosis. The repertoire was sequenced with immunoSEQ multiplex PCR; TCRdb's copy has only in-frame clones and lacks some. The table has around 16,000 clones, approximately 83% seen once; the top ten hold about 18%. Trimming at V came to 4 bases and at J to 4 bases, leaving 2 bases not matched to a gene. The CDR3 has 14 amino acids. The sequencing used CD8+ T cells from peripheral blood mononuclear cells, collected after pregnancy. This sequence originates from a female donor in good health, enrolled as a control in a pregnancy study. The V call is TRBV23-1, the J call TRBJ1-5, with 9 bases that match TRBD1. TRBV23-1 is flagged as an ORF with uncertain function. CDR3 in amino acids: CASSRTGENQPQHF. The CDR3 DNA follows: TGCGCCAGCAGTCGGACAGGGGAAAATCAGCCCCAGCATTTT.